The clone carrying this TCR beta chain came up a few times. Its antigen remains unidentified. The data were obtained in a study of blood T cells in healthy people across ages. Trimming removed 5 bases from V and 2 bases from J, with 19 bases in between. The V gene's germline CDR1 is DFQATT and CDR2 SNEGSKA (reference sequence). This CDR3 region has 15 residues. Regarding the study as a whole: Naive CD4+ cells and diversity were both higher in long-lived donors than in aged donors.

PCR was performed a second time for about 6 to 11 cycles using a sample-barcoded 5' primer and a J-beta primer mix. TCRdb called the 5' RACE reads again in MiXCR, with one record for every CDR3 protein. Of 1.5 million to 2 million distinct CDR3 sequences in the sample, about 50% were seen once. This chain joins TRBV20-1 and TRBJ2-7; possibly TRBD1 for D (6 bases). This clonotype was obtained from a woman aged 40 to 50 in good health. The specimen was blood. The CDR3 DNA reads TGCAGTGCTTCGTCCCGGGACACAGTAACCTACGAGCAGTACTTC. It yields the protein CSASSRDTVTYEQYF.